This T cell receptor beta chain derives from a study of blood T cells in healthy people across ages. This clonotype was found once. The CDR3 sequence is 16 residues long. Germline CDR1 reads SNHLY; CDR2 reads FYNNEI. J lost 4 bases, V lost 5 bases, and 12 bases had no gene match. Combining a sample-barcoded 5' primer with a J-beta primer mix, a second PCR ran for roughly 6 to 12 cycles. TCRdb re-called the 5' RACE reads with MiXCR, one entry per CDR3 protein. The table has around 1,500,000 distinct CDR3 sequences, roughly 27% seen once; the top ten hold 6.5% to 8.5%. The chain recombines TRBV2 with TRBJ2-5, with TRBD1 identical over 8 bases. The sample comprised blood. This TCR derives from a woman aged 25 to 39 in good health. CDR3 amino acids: CASSRAWQGARETQYF. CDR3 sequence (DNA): TGTGCCAGCAGTCGAGCTTGGCAGGGGGCTAGAGAGACCCAGTACTTC.